This entry describes one T cell receptor (beta chain). Its recognized antigen is unknown. No qualities accompany the bases; no much larger clone lies one base away. From each donor, a single peripheral blood sample of around 0.12 L on average was drawn into heparinised tubes. Naive, central memory, regulatory and stem cell-like memory CD4+ T cells were sorted on a BD FACSAria II using a panel including CD45RO, CCR7, CD25, CD127, CD95 and CD27. All sorted populations exceeded 98% purity. Right away, PBMCs were isolated by Lymphoprep density gradient centrifugation and were stained directly, with no culture step. Samples were stained and sorted in pairs, with one healthy donor and one patient per experiment, so that batch effects were minimized. The data were obtained in a study of beta chain features in type 1 diabetes (dated by TCRdb to between 2017 and 2018). With respect to the entire study: Mean age, gender distribution, total cell number and subset yield did not differ between patients and healthy donors. A total of some 100,000,000 sorted cells were examined across all samples, and the number of cells per subset was strongly correlated with RNA yield. In the study, TCRB repertoires of sorted circulating CD4+ T cell subsets from recently diagnosed type 1 diabetes patients were compared with those of matched healthy donors. Whereas all 30 or so donors provided naive and central memory subsets, regulatory and stem cell-like memory subsets were isolated from just 8 patients and about 8 healthy donors. The research as a whole found: Naive, central memory and regulatory TCRB repertoires appeared to be more similar among patients than among healthy donors. Because cDNA was sequenced instead of genomic DNA, activated cells with high expression could be over-represented, although the groups did not differ in activation or CD3 levels. At VDJ recombination sites, type 1 diabetes patients had fewer insertions and more deleted nucleotides, which implies abnormalities in thymic rearrangement. Because small numbers of individuals were included in the HLA sub-analyses, any influence of HLA type on TCRB rearrangement was left unresolved. Type 1 diabetes patients showed a moderate but significant shortening of TCRB CDR3 length in all four CD4+ subsets. Shorter templates might be favored by PCR, yet because patient and control samples were amplified and corrected together, any such skew would affect both groups equally.

The CDR3 covers 15 residues, taking in both the cysteine and the phenylalanine. Of all the DNA, just the CDR3 is kept, 45 bases in frame from base 1. In the germline V gene, CDR1 corresponds to MNHNS and CDR2 to SASEGT. Trimming removed 2 bases from V and 5 bases from J, leaving 15 bases between the germline ends. The entire amount of isolated RNA was reverse transcribed using the High Capacity cDNA Reverse Transcription Kit, so the sequenced TCRB transcripts were expressed ones. Deep immunoSEQ sequencing was applied to naive, central memory and regulatory T cell samples, giving an average of roughly 3.5 million total reads per sample. Sorted cells were lysed in RLT buffer, and RNA was extracted using DNase-treated RNeasy Micro or Mini kits according to cell number. To prevent cross-contamination, every cell subset was processed on its own, while patient and healthy donor samples were processed together. Using the immunoSEQ multiplex PCR, TCRB sequences were amplified from cDNA into 87-bp fragments spanning the CDR3 region. Sequencing of the amplicons was performed on the Illumina HiSeq platform. Turning to the authors' computational methods: Synthetic template baselines were used to correct PCR bias computationally, reads within Hamming distance 2 were collapsed, and singletons that could not be merged were discarded. By aligning reads against IMGT, V, D and J genes, CDR3 length, and insertions or deletions at six rearrangement sites were assigned. Within each subset, clonotype counts were normalized to sorted cell number, and only after that were true diversity and Gini coefficients computed with the tcR R package. Repertoire sharing was quantified using the overlap coefficient calculated on TCRB nucleotide sequences. As a proxy for the pre-selection repertoire, out-of-frame TCRB sequences from naive cells were analyzed. TCRdb re-hosts the immuneACCESS table, in-frame sequences only. Its copies lack some clones; in the studies checked, an unresolved V gene accounts for under half of them, and the cause for the rest is not known. The V and J calls and clone size are taken from that table; D and trimming were inferred from the DNA. For this sample the table gives 390,000 or so clones, of which about 15% were detected only once. The top ten clonotypes cover roughly 0.035% of the sample.

Material: naive CD4+ T cells from blood. What this sample's cell subset or site label stands for: true naive CD4+ T cells. The clonotype was recovered from a man under 40 in good health. The V and J segments used are TRBV6-1 and TRBJ2-5; the D gene remains uncertain. The nucleotides are TGTGCCAGCAGTGAATCGATGGGAATGGGGGAGACCCAGTACTTC. It encodes CASSESMGMGETQYF.